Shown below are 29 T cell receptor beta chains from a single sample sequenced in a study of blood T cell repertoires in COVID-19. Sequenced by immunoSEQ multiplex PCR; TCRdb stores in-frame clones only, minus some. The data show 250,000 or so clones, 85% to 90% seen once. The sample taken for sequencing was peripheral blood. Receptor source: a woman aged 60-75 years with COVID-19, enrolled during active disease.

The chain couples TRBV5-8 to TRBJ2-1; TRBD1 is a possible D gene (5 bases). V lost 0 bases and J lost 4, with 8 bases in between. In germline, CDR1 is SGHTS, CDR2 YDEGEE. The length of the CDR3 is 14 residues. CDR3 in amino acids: CASSLDRGYNEQFF. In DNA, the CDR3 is TGTGCCAGCAGCTTGGATAGGGGTTACAATGAGCAGTTCTTC.

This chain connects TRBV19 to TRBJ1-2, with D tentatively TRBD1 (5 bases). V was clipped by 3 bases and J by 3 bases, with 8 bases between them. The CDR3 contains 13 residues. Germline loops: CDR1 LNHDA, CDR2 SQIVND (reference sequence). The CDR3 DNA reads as TGTGCCAGTAGTATGGGGGGGTACTATGGCTACACCTTC. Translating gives CASSMGGYYGYTF.

CDR3 loop: CSAVQGDTQYF. CDR3 DNA: TGCAGTGCAGTACAGGGAGATACGCAGTATTTT. V gene TRBV20-1 combines with J gene TRBJ2-3, with a weak D call TRBD1 (6 bases). V shed 6 bases and J shed 5 bases, with 9 bases lying between them. The CDR3 is made up of 11 amino acids. CDR1 is DFQATT and CDR2 is SNEGSKA in the germline V gene (reference sequence).

The CDR3 sequence: CASSQDPQVSGNTIYF. The CDR3 DNA is TGCGCCAGCAGCCAAGATCCACAGGTCTCTGGAAACACCATATATTTT. The chain combines TRBV4-1 with TRBJ1-3, with D perhaps TRBD1 (5 bases). Germline CDR1 is MGHRA and CDR2 is YSYEKL. V was cut by 0 bases and J by 0 bases, with 9 bases left in between. The CDR3 is 16 amino acids.

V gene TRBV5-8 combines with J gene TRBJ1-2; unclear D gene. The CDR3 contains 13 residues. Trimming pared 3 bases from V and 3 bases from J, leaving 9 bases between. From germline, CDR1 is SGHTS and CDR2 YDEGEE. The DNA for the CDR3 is TGTGCCAGCAGCTCGGCCGCGGACTATGGCTACACCTTC. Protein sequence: CASSSAADYGYTF.

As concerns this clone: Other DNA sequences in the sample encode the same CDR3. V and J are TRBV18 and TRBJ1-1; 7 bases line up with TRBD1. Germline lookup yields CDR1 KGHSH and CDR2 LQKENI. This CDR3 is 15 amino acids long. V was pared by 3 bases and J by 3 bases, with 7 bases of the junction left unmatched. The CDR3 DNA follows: TGTGCCAGCTCACCCAGAGGCCAGGGGGACACTGAAGCTTTCTTT. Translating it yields CASSPRGQGDTEAFF.

CDR3 residues: CASSHRDRGLFF. DNA for the CDR3: TGTGCCAGTAGTCACCGGGACAGGGGACTGTTTTTT. The genes are TRBV19 and TRBJ1-4; 10 positions match TRBD1. CDR3 length equals 12 residues. Trimming removed 5 bases from V and 13 bases from J; junction bases left unmatched: 4. Looked up from germline, CDR1 is LNHDA and CDR2 is SQIVND (reference sequence).

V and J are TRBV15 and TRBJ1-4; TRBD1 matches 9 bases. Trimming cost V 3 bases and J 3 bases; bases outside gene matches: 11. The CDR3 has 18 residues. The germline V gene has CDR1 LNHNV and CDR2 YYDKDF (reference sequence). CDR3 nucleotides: TGTGCCACCAGCAGGGTTGACAGGGGGAAGGTGGCTAATGAAAAACTGTTTTTT. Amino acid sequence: CATSRVDRGKVANEKLFF.

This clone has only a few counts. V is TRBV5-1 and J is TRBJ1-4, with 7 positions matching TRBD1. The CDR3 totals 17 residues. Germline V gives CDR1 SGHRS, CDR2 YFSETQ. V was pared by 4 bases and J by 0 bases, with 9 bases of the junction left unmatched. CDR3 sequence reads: CASSPETGLSTNEKLFF. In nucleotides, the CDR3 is TGCGCCAGCAGCCCTGAGACAGGGTTGTCAACTAATGAAAAACTGTTTTTT.

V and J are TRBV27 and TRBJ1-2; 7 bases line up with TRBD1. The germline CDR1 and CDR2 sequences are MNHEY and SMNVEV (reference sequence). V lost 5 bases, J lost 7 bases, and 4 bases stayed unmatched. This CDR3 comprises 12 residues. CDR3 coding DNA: TGTGCCAGCAGTCCGACAGGGAGTGGCTACACCTTC. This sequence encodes CASSPTGSGYTF.

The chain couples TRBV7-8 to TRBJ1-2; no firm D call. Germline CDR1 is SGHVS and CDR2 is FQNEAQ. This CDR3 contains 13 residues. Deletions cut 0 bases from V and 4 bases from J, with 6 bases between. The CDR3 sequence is CASSLARGYGYTF. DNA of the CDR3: TGTGCCAGCAGCTTAGCGCGTGGCTATGGCTACACCTTC.

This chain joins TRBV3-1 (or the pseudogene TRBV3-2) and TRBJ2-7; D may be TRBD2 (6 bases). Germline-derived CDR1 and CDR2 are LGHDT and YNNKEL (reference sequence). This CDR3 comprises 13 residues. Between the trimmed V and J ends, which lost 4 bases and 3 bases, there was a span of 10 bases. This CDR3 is CASSLGLLYEQYF. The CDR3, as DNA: TGTGCCAGCAGCCTCGGACTACTCTACGAGCAGTACTTC.

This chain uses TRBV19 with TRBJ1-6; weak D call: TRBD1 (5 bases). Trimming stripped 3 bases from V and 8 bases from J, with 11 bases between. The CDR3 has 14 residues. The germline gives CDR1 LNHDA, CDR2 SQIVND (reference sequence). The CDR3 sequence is CASSIGQGHSPLHF. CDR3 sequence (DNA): TGTGCCAGTAGTATCGGCCAGGGCCATTCACCCCTCCACTTT.

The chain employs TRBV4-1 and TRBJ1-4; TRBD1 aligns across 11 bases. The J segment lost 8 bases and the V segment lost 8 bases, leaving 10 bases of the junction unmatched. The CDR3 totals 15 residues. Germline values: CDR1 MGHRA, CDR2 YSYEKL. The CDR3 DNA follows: TGCGCCAGCCGACTTCGGGACAGGGGGGAGGAAAAACTGTTTTTT. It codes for CASRLRDRGEEKLFF.

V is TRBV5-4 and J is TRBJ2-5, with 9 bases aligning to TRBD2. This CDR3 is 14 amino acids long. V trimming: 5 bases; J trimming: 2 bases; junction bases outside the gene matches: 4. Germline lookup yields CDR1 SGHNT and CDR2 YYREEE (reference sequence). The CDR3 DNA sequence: TGTGCCAGCAGTCTGACTAGCGGACAAGAGACCCAGTACTTC. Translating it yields CASSLTSGQETQYF.

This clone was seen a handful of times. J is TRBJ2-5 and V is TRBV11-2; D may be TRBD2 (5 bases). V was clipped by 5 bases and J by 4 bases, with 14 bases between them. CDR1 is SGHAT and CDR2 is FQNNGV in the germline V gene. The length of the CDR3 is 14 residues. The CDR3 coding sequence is TGTGCCAGCAGCCGACTCGGGGTTGGAGAGACCCAGTACTTC. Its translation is CASSRLGVGETQYF.

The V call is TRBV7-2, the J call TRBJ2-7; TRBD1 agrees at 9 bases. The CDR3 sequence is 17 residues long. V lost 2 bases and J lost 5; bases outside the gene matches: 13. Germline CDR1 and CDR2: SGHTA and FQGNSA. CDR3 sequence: CASSLLTGGRALNEQYF. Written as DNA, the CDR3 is TGTGCCAGCAGCTTATTGACAGGGGGACGGGCCCTCAACGAGCAGTACTTC.

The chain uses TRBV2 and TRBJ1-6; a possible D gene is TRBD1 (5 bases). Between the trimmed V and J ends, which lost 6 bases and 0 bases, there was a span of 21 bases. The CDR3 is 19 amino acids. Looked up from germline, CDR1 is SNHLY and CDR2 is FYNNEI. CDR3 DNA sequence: TGTGCCAGCAGAACCCCCGGTAGGGACTCGAGCTCCTATAATTCACCCCTCCACTTT. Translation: CASRTPGRDSSSYNSPLHF.

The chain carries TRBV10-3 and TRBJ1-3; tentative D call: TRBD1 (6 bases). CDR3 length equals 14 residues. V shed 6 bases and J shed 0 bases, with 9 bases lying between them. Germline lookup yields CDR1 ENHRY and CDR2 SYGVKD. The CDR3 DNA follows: TGTGCCATCAGGGGGGCAAGCTCTGGAAACACCATATATTTT. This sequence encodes CAIRGASSGNTIYF.

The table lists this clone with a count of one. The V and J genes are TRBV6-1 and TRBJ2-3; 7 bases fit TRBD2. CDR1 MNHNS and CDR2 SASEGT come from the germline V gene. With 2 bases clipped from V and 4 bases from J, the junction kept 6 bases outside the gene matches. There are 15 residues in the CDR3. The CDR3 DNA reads TGTGCCAGCAGTGAATCGGGGCTAGCGGCAGATACGCAGTATTTT. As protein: CASSESGLAADTQYF.

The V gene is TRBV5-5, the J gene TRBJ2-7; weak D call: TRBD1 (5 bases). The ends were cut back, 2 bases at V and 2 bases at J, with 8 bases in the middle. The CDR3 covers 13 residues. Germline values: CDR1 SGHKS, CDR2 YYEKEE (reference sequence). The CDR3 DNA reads TGTGCCAGCAGCTTTAGACAGACCTACGAGCAGTACTTC. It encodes CASSFRQTYEQYF.

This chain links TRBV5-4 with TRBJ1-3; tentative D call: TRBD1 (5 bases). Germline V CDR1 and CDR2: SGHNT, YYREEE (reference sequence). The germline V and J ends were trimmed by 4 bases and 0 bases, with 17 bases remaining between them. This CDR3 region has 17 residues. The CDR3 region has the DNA TGTGCCAGCAGCCCTGGGGGGAGGAACAACTCTGGAAACACCATATATTTT. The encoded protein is CASSPGGRNNSGNTIYF. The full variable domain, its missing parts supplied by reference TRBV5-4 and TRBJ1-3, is ETGVTQSPTHLIKTRGQQVTLRCSSQSGHNTVSWYQQALGQGPQFIFQYYREEENGRGNFPPRFSGLQFPNYSSELNVNALELDDSALYLCASSPGGRNNSGNTIYFGEGSWLTVV.

Here the CDR3 reads CASSVGPDREAFF. The CDR3 DNA reads TGTGCCAGCAGCGTAGGCCCGGACAGAGAAGCTTTCTTT. V is TRBV9 and J is TRBJ1-1, with D possibly TRBD1 on 6 matching bases. The CDR3 has 13 amino acids. The germline V gene has CDR1 SGDLS and CDR2 YYNGEE. Deletions cut 0 bases from V and 8 bases from J, with 11 bases between.

CDR3 bases: TGTGCCGCTAAAATGGGGCTTACAGGGGGACTGAACACTGAAGCTTTCTTT. Its translation: CAAKMGLTGGLNTEAFF. The chain has TRBV10-3 and TRBJ1-1, with TRBD1 matching 8 bases. Germline V lookup: CDR1 ENHRY, CDR2 SYGVKD. The CDR3 extends over 17 amino acids. V was clipped by 11 bases and J by 0 bases; unmatched bases: 17.

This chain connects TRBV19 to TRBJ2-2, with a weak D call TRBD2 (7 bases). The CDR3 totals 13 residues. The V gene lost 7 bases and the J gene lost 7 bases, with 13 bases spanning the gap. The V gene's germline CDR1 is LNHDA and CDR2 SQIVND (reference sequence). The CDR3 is CASNVGGLGELFF. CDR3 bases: TGTGCCAGTAACGTGGGGGGGCTCGGGGAGCTGTTTTTT.

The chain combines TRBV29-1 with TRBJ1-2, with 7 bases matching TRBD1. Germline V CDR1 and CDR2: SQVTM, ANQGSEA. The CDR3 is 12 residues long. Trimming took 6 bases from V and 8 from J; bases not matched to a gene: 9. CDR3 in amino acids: CSVDDRVRGYTF. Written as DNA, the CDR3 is TGCAGCGTCGACGACAGGGTCCGGGGCTACACCTTC.

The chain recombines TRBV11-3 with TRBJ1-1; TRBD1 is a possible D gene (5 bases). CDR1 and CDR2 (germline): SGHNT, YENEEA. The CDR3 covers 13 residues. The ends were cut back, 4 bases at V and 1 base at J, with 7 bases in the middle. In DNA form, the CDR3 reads TGTGCCAGCAGCTACGACAGGAACACTGAAGCTTTCTTT. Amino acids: CASSYDRNTEAFF.

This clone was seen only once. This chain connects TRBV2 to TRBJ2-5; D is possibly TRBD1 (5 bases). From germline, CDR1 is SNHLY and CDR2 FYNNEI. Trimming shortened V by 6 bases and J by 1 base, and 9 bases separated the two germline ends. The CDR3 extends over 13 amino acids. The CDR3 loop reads CASRQGVQETQYF. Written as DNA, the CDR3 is TGTGCCAGCAGGCAGGGCGTCCAAGAGACCCAGTACTTC.

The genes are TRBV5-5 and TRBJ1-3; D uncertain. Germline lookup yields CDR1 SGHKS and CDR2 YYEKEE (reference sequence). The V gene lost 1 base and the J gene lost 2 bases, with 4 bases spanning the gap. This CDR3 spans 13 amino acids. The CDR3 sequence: CASSLITGNTIYF. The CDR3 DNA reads TGTGCCAGCAGCTTGATTACTGGAAACACCATATATTTT.